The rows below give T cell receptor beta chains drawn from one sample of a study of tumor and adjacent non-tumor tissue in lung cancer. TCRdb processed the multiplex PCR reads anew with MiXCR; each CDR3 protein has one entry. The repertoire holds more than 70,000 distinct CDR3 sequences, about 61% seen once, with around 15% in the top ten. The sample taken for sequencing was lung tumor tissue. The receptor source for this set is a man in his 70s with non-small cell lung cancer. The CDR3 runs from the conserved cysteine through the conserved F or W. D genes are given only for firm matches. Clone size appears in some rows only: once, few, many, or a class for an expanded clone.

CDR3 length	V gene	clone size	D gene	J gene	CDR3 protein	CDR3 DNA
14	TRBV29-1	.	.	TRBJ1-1	CSVAAGVGNTEAFF	TGCAGCGTCGCGGCCGGGGTGGGGAACACTGAAGCTTTCTTT
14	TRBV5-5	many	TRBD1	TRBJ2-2	CASSREQGARELFF	TGTGCCAGCAGCCGAGAACAGGGGGCCCGGGAGCTGTTTTTT
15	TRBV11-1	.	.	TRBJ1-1	CTSSRARGSLTEAFF	TGTACCAGCAGCCGTGCAAGAGGCTCACTCACTGAAGCTTTCTTT
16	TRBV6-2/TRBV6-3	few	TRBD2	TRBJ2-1	CASRTYSGSSYNEQFF	TGTGCCAGCAGAACGTATAGCGGGAGCTCCTACAATGAGCAGTTCTTC
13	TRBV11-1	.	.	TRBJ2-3	CASSLAVTDKQYF	TGTGCCAGCAGCTTAGCAGTGACTGATAAGCAGTATTTT
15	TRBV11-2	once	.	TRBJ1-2	CASSSSIRVPYGYTF	TGTGCCAGCAGCTCAAGCATCCGGGTCCCCTATGGCTACACCTTC
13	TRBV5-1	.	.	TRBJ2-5	CASSRGQQETQYF	TGCGCCAGCAGCAGAGGACAGCAAGAGACCCAGTACTTC
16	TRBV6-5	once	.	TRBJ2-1	CASRAIGGRGYNEQFF	TGTGCCAGCAGGGCTATCGGAGGGCGGGGTTACAATGAGCAGTTCTTC
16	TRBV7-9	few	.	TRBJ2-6	CASSLRSGSGANVLTF	TGTGCCAGCAGCCTGCGTAGCGGCTCTGGGGCCAACGTCCTGACTTTC
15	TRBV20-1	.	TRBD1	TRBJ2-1	CSASPRDRVSYEQFF	TGCAGTGCTAGTCCCCGGGACAGGGTTTCTTATGAGCAGTTCTTC
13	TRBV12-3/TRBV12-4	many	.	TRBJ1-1	CASRRDTNTEAFF	TGTGCCAGCAGGCGGGACACGAACACTGAAGCTTTCTTT
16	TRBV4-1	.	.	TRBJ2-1	CASSRATPGQVAEQFF	TGCGCCAGCAGCCGCGCCACCCCGGGACAAGTTGCGGAGCAGTTCTTC
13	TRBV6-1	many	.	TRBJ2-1	CASSPDSVREQFF	TGTGCCAGCAGTCCAGACAGCGTCAGGGAGCAGTTCTTC
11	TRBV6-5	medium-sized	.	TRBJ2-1	CASTNYNEQFF	TGTGCCAGCACAAATTACAATGAGCAGTTCTTC
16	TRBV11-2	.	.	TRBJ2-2	CARSLFVATNTGELFF	TGTGCTAGAAGCTTGTTCGTGGCCACGAACACTGGGGAGCTGTTTTTT
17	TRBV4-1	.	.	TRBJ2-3	CASSQVILTELTDTQYF	TGCGCCAGCAGTCAAGTCATCCTGACGGAACTCACAGATACGCAGTATTTT